This T cell receptor beta chain was observed in a study of Graves' ophthalmopathy and Graves' hyperthyroidism. The germline V gene has CDR1 MNHEY and CDR2 SMNVEV (reference sequence). Trimming stripped 3 bases from V and 4 bases from J, with 12 bases between. The CDR3 is 14 amino acids. Amplification of TCR beta CDR3 regions used RNA transcripts. The first-round RT-PCR employed HTBI primers together with the Qiagen OneStep RT-PCR kit. A multiplex PCR was then performed as the second round. Via MiXCR, TCRdb re-called the multiplex PCR reads, giving one row per CDR3 protein. The repertoire holds about 700,000 distinct CDR3 sequences, roughly 41% seen once, with over 2.5% in the top ten. This clonotype was seen more than once but under ten times.

The chain employs TRBV27 and TRBJ2-5; no firm D call. The specimen was peripheral blood. The receptor's source is an adult man with Graves' ophthalmopathy. CDR3 in DNA: TGTGCCAGCAGTTTTGCTGTCTGGTCAGAGACCCAGTACTTC. Its protein is CASSFAVWSETQYF.